This passage covers 3 T cell receptor beta chains from one sample sequenced in a study of T cells in localized non-small cell lung cancer. TCRdb keeps only in-frame clones here, not all; method: immunoSEQ multiplex PCR. The repertoire holds about 74,000 clones, about 81% seen once, with 1.3% in the top ten. The sample in question was peripheral blood, obtained before any cancer treatment. Source of these receptors: a female donor aged 60 or older with stage I lung adenocarcinoma.

The chain recombines TRBV29-1 with TRBJ2-1; 13 bases map to TRBD2. V dropped 4 bases and J dropped 0; count of bases not matched to a gene: 12. The CDR3 sequence is 19 residues long. The germline CDR1 and CDR2 sequences are SQVTM and ANQGSEA. This CDR3 is CSVVMGLAGIDYSYNEQFF. The CDR3 DNA reads TGCAGCGTTGTAATGGGACTAGCGGGGATTGACTACTCCTACAATGAGCAGTTCTTC.

The rearrangement joins TRBV7-3 to TRBJ2-1; D gene uncertain. Germline values: CDR1 SGHTA, CDR2 FQGTGA. Trimming removed 6 bases from V and 3 bases from J, with 9 bases in between. The CDR3 has 13 amino acids. CDR3 in amino acids: CASSDLGYNEQFF. DNA for the CDR3: TGTGCCAGCAGTGATCTGGGCTACAATGAGCAGTTCTTC.

The chain employs TRBV9 and TRBJ2-7, with a possible D match to TRBD2 (7 bases). The CDR3 is 15 residues long. Trimming pared 0 bases from V and 4 bases from J, leaving 14 bases between. Germline V gives CDR1 SGDLS, CDR2 YYNGEE. CDR3 loop: CASSVELGGGYEQYF. CDR3 nucleotide sequence: TGTGCCAGCAGCGTAGAGCTGGGAGGGGGATACGAGCAGTACTTC.